Below, one TCR beta chain is given with its context. Its antigen remains unidentified. Samples: about 28 days before transplant, then days 30, 100 and 180 after. Generated by immunoSEQ multiplex PCR, the TCRdb table keeps only in-frame clones and is missing some. This table has fewer than 20,000 clones, approximately 87% appearing once. Germline V gene lookup returns CDR1 SGHAT and CDR2 FQNNGV. The CDR3 runs 14 residues. Trimming took 5 bases from V and 4 from J, leaving 12 bases between them. These data originate in a study of T cell clonotyping in hematopoietic cell transplantation. Points from the study as a whole: Higher Inverse Simpson Index values in graft donor and pretransplant recipient predicted broader posttransplant TCR diversity. Few recipient clonotypes overlapped donors; over 97% were de novo at given depth. Cells were unsorted, so CD4 and CD8 contributions were not separated.

The sequence was obtained from a male patient aged 60-69 years who had an allogeneic stem cell transplant from a related donor, so the T cells may come from the graft donor. Some clones in this sample may be carry-over from other donors' samples. The input for sequencing was PBMCs, taken 100 days after allogeneic stem cell transplant. This chain joins TRBV11-2 and TRBJ1-3; no clear D. In nucleotides, the CDR3 is TGTGCCAGCAGCCATACTCGGGGAGGAAACACCATATATTTT. Protein product: CASSHTRGGNTIYF.